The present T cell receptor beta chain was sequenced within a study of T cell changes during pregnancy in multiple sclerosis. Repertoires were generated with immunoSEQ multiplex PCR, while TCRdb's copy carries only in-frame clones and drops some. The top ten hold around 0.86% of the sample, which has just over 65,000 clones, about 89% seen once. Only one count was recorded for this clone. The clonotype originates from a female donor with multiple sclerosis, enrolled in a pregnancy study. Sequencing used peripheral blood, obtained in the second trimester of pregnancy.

The CDR3 nucleotides are TGTGCCAGTAGTGTGAGCGGAGGTCTTCGCGAGCAGTACTTC. It codes for CASSVSGGLREQYF. The V call is TRBV19, the J call TRBJ2-7; maybe TRBD2 (5 bases). The CDR3 is 14 amino acids. Germline V gene sequence: CDR1 LNHDA, CDR2 SQIVND (reference sequence). Between the trimmed V and J ends, which lost 5 bases and 6 bases, there was a span of 17 bases.